The source of this T cell receptor beta chain is a study of blood T cell repertoires in COVID-19. Study overall: The study drew acute and convalescent COVID-19 samples from the United States, Italy and Spain.

Original methodology: Nucleated cell number was recorded as an estimate derived from reference gene primer amplification. The method was immunoSEQ multiplex PCR; TCRdb's version includes in-frame clones alone and lacks a portion of them. V and J calls plus clone size are reproduced from that table; the DNA served to infer D and trimming. The table has some 140,000 clones, 84% seen once; the top ten hold 5.5%. Looked up from germline, CDR1 is KGHSH and CDR2 is LQKENI. Trimming took 8 bases from V and 4 from J, leaving 17 bases between them. The CDR3 runs 14 residues. Membership in each cohort depended on participant-reported clinical history.

The J gene is TRBJ1-1, the V gene TRBV18; D might be TRBD1 (5 bases). Material: PBMCs or T cells enriched from blood (not recorded which). This sequence was found in a man aged 35 to 55 with acute COVID-19. The CDR3 DNA reads TGTGCCAGCGCAACGGGCGGGGGGGGCACTGAAGCTTTCTTT. The encoded protein is CASATGGGGTEAFF.